What follows are 24 T cell receptor beta chains derived from one specimen sequenced in a study of radiotherapy plus CTLA-4 blockade in lung cancer (dated by TCRdb to 2017 to 2018). Library generation was performed with the immunoSEQ multiplex PCR assay. TCRdb took this table from immuneACCESS and kept in-frame rearrangements with V and J called. Such tables lack part of the clones; where checked against another copy, unresolved V genes explain under half of the gap, and the rest is unexplained. The sample table lists tens of thousands of clones, about 88% of them with a count of one. The ten most abundant clones make up 6.5% to 9% of the sample. The sequencing used peripheral blood, collected from a patient treated with radiotherapy plus ipilimumab. All receptors come from a human donor with non-small cell lung cancer whose response to radiotherapy plus ipilimumab could not be evaluated.

V gene TRBV9 combines with J gene TRBJ2-5; TRBD2 aligns across 12 bases. CDR3 length equals 15 residues. The ends lost 4 bases at V and 3 bases at J; junction bases unmatched: 4. The germline CDR1 and CDR2 sequences are SGDLS and YYNGEE. CDR3 DNA sequence: TGTGCCAGCAGCCCCCGACTAGCGGGAGAAGAGACCCAGTACTTC. It specifies CASSPRLAGEETQYF. The full variable domain, completed using reference TRBV9 and TRBJ2-5, is DSGVTQTPKHLITATGQRVTLRCSPRSGDLSVYWYQQSLDQGLQFLIQYYNGEERAKGNILERFSAQQFPDLHSELNLSSLELGDSALYFCASSPRLAGEETQYFGPGTRLLVL.

CDR3 in amino acids: CASSEFRGNTIYF. The CDR3 region has the DNA TGTGCCAGCAGTGAGTTTAGAGGAAACACCATATATTTT. This chain uses TRBV2 with TRBJ1-3, with no clear D. This CDR3 region has 13 residues. Trimming left V 3 bases short and J 4 bases short, with 7 bases between. The germline gives CDR1 SNHLY, CDR2 FYNNEI. The full variable domain, rest sourced from reference TRBV2 and TRBJ1-3, is EPEVTQTPSHQVTQMGQEVILRCVPISNHLYFYWYRQILGQKVEFLVSFYNNEISEKSEIFDDQFSVERPDGSNFTLKIRSTKLEDSAMYFCASSEFRGNTIYFGEGSWLTVV.

The V and J genes are TRBV11-3 and TRBJ2-1; TRBD1 agrees at 7 bases. The CDR3 runs 16 residues. The trim removed 1 base at V and 6 bases at J, leaving 9 bases unmatched. In germline, CDR1 is SGHNT, CDR2 YENEEA. CDR3 in DNA: TGTGCCAGCAGCTTAGGTGACAGGGCTAGCTTCAATGAGCAGTTCTTC. As protein: CASSLGDRASFNEQFF.

The genes are TRBV28 and TRBJ2-5; TRBD2 matches at 8 bases. The germline CDR1 and CDR2 sequences are MDHEN and SYDVKM. The CDR3 is 16 residues long. The ends lost 5 bases at V and 5 bases at J; junction bases unmatched: 13. CDR3 DNA sequence: TGTGCCAGCAGTCCAGCCGGAGGGGCGGGAGGTGAGACCCAGTACTTC. Translating it yields CASSPAGGAGGETQYF.

The chain employs TRBV28 and TRBJ2-1; 7 bases line up with TRBD2. J was trimmed by 0 bases and V by 7 bases; bases with no gene match: 9. Germline CDR1 and CDR2: MDHEN and SYDVKM. This CDR3 comprises 16 residues. The chain's CDR3 is CASTGSGTISYNEQFF. CDR3 DNA sequence: TGTGCCAGCACAGGATCCGGGACTATCTCCTACAATGAGCAGTTCTTC.

This clone was counted a few times. The genes are TRBV5-4 and TRBJ1-2; D unresolved. V gave up 0 bases and J gave up 8 bases, with 14 bases separating them. Germline loops: CDR1 SGHNT, CDR2 YYREEE (reference sequence). CDR3 length equals 14 residues. The CDR3 nucleotides read TGTGCCAGCAGCTTGGCCGGAGGGAAGGGCGGCTACACCTTC. It specifies CASSLAGGKGGYTF. Variable domain in full (rest from reference TRBV5-4 and TRBJ1-2): ETGVTQSPTHLIKTRGQQVTLRCSSQSGHNTVSWYQQALGQGPQFIFQYYREEENGRGNFPPRFSGLQFPNYSSELNVNALELDDSALYLCASSLAGGKGGYTFGSGTRLTVV.

The J gene is TRBJ2-3, the V gene TRBV30; possibly TRBD1 for D (6 bases). The ends were cut back, 5 bases at V and 6 bases at J, with 12 bases in the middle. The CDR3 loop spans 12 amino acids. Per the germline V gene, CDR1 is GTSNPN and CDR2 is SVGIG (reference sequence). The CDR3 region has the DNA TGTGCCTGGGCAGGGACAACCGATACGCAGTATTTT. This sequence encodes CAWAGTTDTQYF.

The V and J genes are TRBV5-4 and TRBJ2-6, with no clear D. Germline assignment: CDR1 SGHNT and CDR2 YYREEE (reference sequence). The CDR3 contains 16 residues. V lost 3 bases and J 0 bases, leaving 10 bases between the germline ends. CDR3 nucleotides: TGTGCCAGCAGCTCGACACCTATCTCTGGGGCCAACGTCCTGACTTTC. Encoded protein: CASSSTPISGANVLTF.

This clone has just one count. The rearrangement joins TRBV28 to TRBJ2-1; TRBD1 matches 8 bases. Germline CDR1 is MDHEN and CDR2 is SYDVKM. The CDR3 consists of 14 residues. V dropped 8 bases and J dropped 2; count of bases not matched to a gene: 5. DNA for the CDR3: TGTGCCAGCTCCCGGGGACAGGCCTACAATGAGCAGTTCTTC. Translation gives CASSRGQAYNEQFF.

To note about this clone: Germline is not matched at one junction end, which may reflect a read error. The rearrangement links TRBV2 to TRBJ2-2; 8 bases map to TRBD2. The CDR3 contains 12 residues. CDR1 SNHLY and CDR2 FYNNEI come from the germline V gene. CDR3 sequence: CASSVREGDLFF. For the CDR3, the DNA is TGTGCCAGCAGCGTTCGGGAGGGGGATCTGTTTTTT.

The rearrangement uses TRBV7-2 and TRBJ1-5; no clear D. Trimming removed 5 bases at V and 0 bases at J, with 11 bases between. Germline CDR1 SGHTA, CDR2 FQGNSA. The CDR3 sequence is 15 residues long. The CDR3 DNA is TGTGCCAGCAGCGCGGATTATTATAGCAATCAGCCCCAGCATTTT. This encodes CASSADYYSNQPQHF. The full variable domain, completed using reference TRBV7-2 and TRBJ1-5, is GAGVSQSPSNKVTEKGKDVELRCDPISGHTALYWYRQSLGQGLEFLIYFQGNSAPDKSGLPSDRFSAERTGGSVSTLTIQRTQQEDSAVYLCASSADYYSNQPQHFGDGTRLSIL.

Regarding this clone: Other DNA variants within this sample encode the same CDR3. The V call is TRBV9, the J call TRBJ1-1; D is unclear. The germline V gene encodes CDR1 SGDLS and CDR2 YYNGEE. This CDR3 is 14 amino acids long. V was trimmed by 0 bases and J by 3 bases, leaving 9 bases between them. The CDR3 sequence: CASSVGGPDTEAFF. The DNA for the CDR3 is TGTGCCAGCAGCGTAGGAGGGCCCGACACTGAAGCTTTCTTT.

This clone has just a few counts. The rearrangement links TRBV5-6 to TRBJ2-7; D may be TRBD1 (6 bases). V lost 1 base, J lost 2 bases, and 10 bases lay in between. Germline CDR1 SGHDT, CDR2 YYEEEE. The CDR3 covers 14 residues. CDR3 sequence reads: CASSLQGQAYEQYF. The CDR3 DNA is TGTGCCAGCAGCTTGCAGGGACAAGCCTACGAGCAGTACTTC.

The chain links TRBV2 to TRBJ1-2; 11 bases line up with TRBD1. Germline V gene sequence: CDR1 SNHLY, CDR2 FYNNEI. Trimming removed 6 bases from V and 5 bases from J; junction bases left unmatched: 11. The CDR3 loop spans 16 amino acids. CDR3 sequence: CASSPTLGTGGYGYTF. CDR3 coding DNA: TGTGCCAGCAGCCCCACCCTAGGGACAGGGGGTTATGGCTACACCTTC.

V is TRBV18 and J is TRBJ1-1; D not certain. V shed 4 bases and J shed 8 bases, with 11 bases lying between them. This CDR3 spans 12 amino acids. CDR1 KGHSH and CDR2 LQKENI come from the germline V gene. The chain's CDR3 is CASSLAPLEAFF. The CDR3 DNA reads TGTGCCAGCTCACTAGCCCCGCTGGAAGCTTTCTTT.

This chain connects TRBV18 to TRBJ2-7; possibly TRBD2 for D (6 bases). This CDR3 is built from 17 residues. Trimming cost V 3 bases and J 0 bases, with 18 bases left between them. CDR1 is KGHSH, CDR2 LQKENI, per germline. CDR3 in DNA: TGTGCCAGCTCACCGCCTTTGAGGGGCGGGGACTCCTACGAGCAGTACTTC. Translated, it gives CASSPPLRGGDSYEQYF.

The rearrangement uses TRBV5-5 and TRBJ2-2; D may be TRBD1 (6 bases). V was pared by 3 bases and J by 5 bases, with 11 bases between. From germline, CDR1 is SGHKS and CDR2 YYEKEE (reference sequence). The CDR3 totals 14 residues. The CDR3 DNA reads as TGTGCCAGCAGCTGGGGGCAGGGAACCGGGGAGCTGTTTTTT. It is translated as CASSWGQGTGELFF.

This chain connects TRBV19 to TRBJ2-3; no firm D call. Germline lookup yields CDR1 LNHDA and CDR2 SQIVND (reference sequence). V was cut by 1 base and J by 2 bases, with 10 bases left in between. The CDR3 has 15 residues. For the CDR3, the DNA is TGTGCCAGTAGTATAGCTTTAGCAGACACAGATACGCAGTATTTT. Translation: CASSIALADTDTQYF.

The chain is built from TRBV6-6 and TRBJ2-2, with D maybe TRBD2 (6 bases). With 11 bases removed from V and 4 bases from J, the gap between germline ends came to 14 bases. Looked up from germline, CDR1 is MNHNY and CDR2 is SVGAGI (reference sequence). This CDR3 comprises 13 residues. CDR3 DNA: TGTGCCGAAAAAGCGGGTTCCACCGGGGAGCTGTTTTTT. Residues: CAEKAGSTGELFF.

This clone was seen once. The chain is built from TRBV19 and TRBJ2-5; the match to TRBD1 covers 11 bases. CDR1 is LNHDA and CDR2 is SQIVND in the germline V gene (reference sequence). The junction had 6 bases not matched to a gene; V was cut back by 6 bases and J by 6 bases. There are 14 residues in the CDR3. The CDR3 loop is CASRGQGAWKTQYF. The CDR3 nucleotides are TGTGCCAGTAGAGGACAGGGGGCATGGAAGACCCAGTACTTC.

This chain connects TRBV28 to TRBJ1-1; tentatively, D is TRBD1 (5 bases). The CDR3 covers 12 residues. Trimming shortened V by 8 bases and J by 4 bases, and 11 bases separated the two germline ends. Germline-derived CDR1 and CDR2 are MDHEN and SYDVKM. DNA of the CDR3: TGTGCCAGCTTCAGGGAGGGCACTGAAGCTTTCTTT. It yields the protein CASFREGTEAFF.

The genes are TRBV4-3 and TRBJ1-2, with 8 bases matching TRBD1. Germline-derived CDR1 and CDR2 are LGHNA and YSLEER. The CDR3 length is 16 residues. V shed 0 bases and J 4 bases; nucleotides not matched to a gene: 7. Here the CDR3 DNA reads TGCGCCAGCAGCCAAGACCGGACAGGGCGGAGCTATGGCTACACCTTC. Its protein product is CASSQDRTGRSYGYTF.

This rearrangement joins TRBV19 to TRBJ2-5; 9 bases map to TRBD1. The germline gives CDR1 LNHDA, CDR2 SQIVND (reference sequence). The CDR3 spans 14 residues. Trimming removed 6 bases from V and 5 bases from J; junction bases left unmatched: 7. The CDR3 loop reads CASRKGQGRETQYF. The DNA for the CDR3 is TGTGCCAGTAGAAAAGGACAGGGGAGGGAGACCCAGTACTTC.

This clone occurred once. The chain joins TRBV6-5 to TRBJ2-7; D possibly corresponds to TRBD2 (5 bases). The CDR3 contains 13 residues. Deletions cut 6 bases from V and 6 bases from J, with 15 bases between. CDR1 MNHEY and CDR2 SVGAGI come from the germline V gene. The CDR3 sequence is CASRGLGNSEQYF. CDR3 bases: TGTGCCAGCAGAGGACTGGGGAACTCCGAGCAGTACTTC.